What follows are 15 T cell receptor beta chains derived from one specimen sequenced in a study of blood T cell repertoires in COVID-19. Using immunoSEQ multiplex PCR, the repertoire was profiled, and TCRdb retains in-frame clones only, with some absent. The sample contains some 230,000 clones, roughly 81% of which appear only once. Material for sequencing was peripheral blood. These receptors were obtained from a man aged 35 to 55 with acute or convalescent COVID-19.

This clone was seen a few times. V gene TRBV5-1 combines with J gene TRBJ1-6, with TRBD1 matching 7 bases. The CDR3 extends over 15 amino acids. V lost 0 bases, J lost 6 bases, and 3 bases stayed unmatched. CDR1 is SGHRS, CDR2 YFSETQ, per germline. CDR3 in DNA: TGCGCCAGCAGCTTGGAGGGGGCATTTAATTCACCCCTCCACTTT. Translation gives CASSLEGAFNSPLHF.

The rearrangement uses TRBV28 and TRBJ1-2; tentatively, D is TRBD1 (5 bases). CDR3 size: 14 residues. Germline V gene data show CDR1 as MDHEN and CDR2 as SYDVKM. V lost 7 bases and J lost 1, with 13 bases in between. For the CDR3, the DNA is TGTGCCAGCAACAATGCAGACAGTAACTATGGCTACACCTTC. Translating gives CASNNADSNYGYTF.

The V and J genes are TRBV3-1 (or the pseudogene TRBV3-2) and TRBJ1-2, with D unresolved. This CDR3 comprises 14 residues. CDR1 LGHDT and CDR2 YNNKEL come from the germline V gene (reference sequence). The V and J ends lost 3 bases and 8 bases respectively, with 16 bases between them. CDR3 in DNA: TGTGCCAGCAGCCACTACGGCTCCCTCGGGGGCTACACCTTC. Protein: CASSHYGSLGGYTF.

The chain carries TRBV6-5 and TRBJ1-5, with 7 bases that match TRBD1. CDR3 length: 13 residues. The V and J ends lost 5 bases and 5 bases, in that order; junction bases with no gene match: 3. Germline CDR1 is MNHEY and CDR2 is SVGAGI. CDR3 bases: TGTGCCAGCAGTCCCGGGACAGATCAGCCCCAGCATTTT. It specifies CASSPGTDQPQHF.

This chain joins TRBV24-1 and TRBJ2-3; D possibly corresponds to TRBD1 (6 bases). This CDR3 contains 18 residues. V lost 1 base to trimming and J lost 2 bases, with 18 bases between them. Germline V gene data show CDR1 as KGHDR and CDR2 as SFDVKD. The CDR3 reads CATSDLPQTGFNTDTQYF. The CDR3 DNA is TGTGCCACCAGTGATTTACCTCAGACAGGATTTAACACAGATACGCAGTATTTT.

The CDR3 here is CASINRRAEAFF. CDR3 DNA sequence: TGTGCCAGCATCAACAGACGAGCCGAAGCTTTCTTT. The V gene is TRBV6-5, the J gene TRBJ1-1; D gene uncertain. The germline V and J ends were trimmed by 7 bases and 8 bases, with 14 bases remaining between them. The CDR3 has 12 amino acids. Per germline, CDR1 MNHEY and CDR2 SVGAGI.

In regard to this clone: Relative to the germline gene, one junction end is altered; a read error may explain this. The chain has TRBV3-1 (or the pseudogene TRBV3-2) and TRBJ1-1; the D is unclear. The CDR3 runs 15 residues. Germline lookup yields CDR1 LGHDT and CDR2 YNNKEL (reference sequence). The DNA for the CDR3 is TGTGCCAGCACCCAAGTTCCGGTAATGAACACTGAAGCTTTCTTT. Translated, it gives CASTQVPVMNTEAFF.

This chain uses TRBV19 with TRBJ1-2, with TRBD1 identical over 9 bases. The V gene's germline CDR1 is LNHDA and CDR2 SQIVND (reference sequence). The V gene end was trimmed by 2 bases and the J gene end by 2 bases; junction bases not matched to a gene: 6. The CDR3 spans 16 residues. This chain's CDR3 is CASSISGTGLNYGYTF. The DNA for the CDR3 is TGTGCCAGTAGTATAAGCGGGACAGGGTTAAACTATGGCTACACCTTC.

This clone was counted a few times. The chain carries TRBV7-9 and TRBJ2-5; 7 positions match TRBD2. Germline V gives CDR1 SEHNR, CDR2 FQNEAQ (reference sequence). There are 14 residues in the CDR3. V lost 5 bases and J lost 5; bases outside the gene matches: 8. CDR3 nucleotide sequence: TGTGCCAGCAGCCCGGGGGGAGGGACCGAGACCCAGTACTTC. Translation gives CASSPGGGTETQYF.

This chain uses TRBV18 with TRBJ1-1, with D possibly being TRBD1 (5 bases). With 3 bases removed from V and 3 bases from J, the gap between germline ends came to 17 bases. The germline gives CDR1 KGHSH, CDR2 LQKENI. This CDR3 comprises 16 residues. CDR3 coding DNA: TGTGCCAGCTCACCCCGGCGGGGGGGGGTAGACACTGAAGCTTTCTTT. This translates into CASSPRRGGVDTEAFF.

In nucleotides, the CDR3 is TGTGCCAGCAGCCCTAGCGGGGTAGGGTACGCCGGGGAGCTGTTTTTT. This codes for CASSPSGVGYAGELFF. The chain has TRBV7-2 and TRBJ2-2, with 9 positions matching TRBD2. V gave up 5 bases and J gave up 6 bases; unmatched junction bases: 10. This CDR3 contains 16 residues. Per germline, CDR1 SGHTA and CDR2 FQGNSA.

The chain joins TRBV5-1 to TRBJ2-2; tentatively, D is TRBD2 (6 bases). This CDR3 contains 17 residues. Germline values: CDR1 SGHRS, CDR2 YFSETQ. V was clipped by 3 bases and J by 2 bases, with 17 bases between them. Here the CDR3 reads CASSWGILGGNTGELFF. The CDR3 bases are TGCGCCAGCAGCTGGGGGATACTGGGAGGTAACACCGGGGAGCTGTTTTTT.

The chain employs TRBV5-1 and TRBJ1-1, with D tentatively TRBD1 (6 bases). V lost 0 bases, J lost 0 bases, and 6 bases lay in between. The CDR3 has 14 amino acids. From germline, CDR1 is SGHRS and CDR2 YFSETQ. CDR3 sequence (DNA): TGCGCCAGCAGCTTGGACAGGGTGAACACTGAAGCTTTCTTT. It is translated as CASSLDRVNTEAFF.

The chain employs TRBV5-4 and TRBJ2-1; 7 positions match TRBD1. This CDR3 contains 15 residues. The germline gives CDR1 SGHNT, CDR2 YYREEE (reference sequence). With 0 bases clipped from V and 1 base from J, the junction kept 1 base outside the gene matches. The CDR3 nucleotides read TGTGCCAGCAGCTTGGGACAGGGTTCCTACAATGAGCAGTTCTTC. Residues: CASSLGQGSYNEQFF.

The chain carries TRBV4-1 and TRBJ1-2; 10 nucleotides align to TRBD1. The CDR3 covers 16 residues. Trimming at V came to 2 bases and at J to 2 bases, leaving 5 bases not matched to a gene. Germline lookup yields CDR1 MGHRA and CDR2 YSYEKL. The chain's CDR3 is CASSQMGQGKNYGYTF. As DNA, the CDR3 is TGCGCCAGCAGCCAAATGGGACAGGGGAAGAACTATGGCTACACCTTC.